The 2 T cell receptor beta chains below all came from one sample that was sequenced in a study of blood T cell repertoires in COVID-19 (dated by TCRdb to 2018 to 2021). Library construction relied on the immunoSEQ multiplex PCR assay. As stored in TCRdb, this immuneACCESS dataset retains in-frame rearrangements with V and J assigned. A fraction of the clones does not appear; measured against another copy, unresolved V genes explain less than half of the discrepancy, and the remainder lacks a known reason. Across this sample there are around 140,000 clones, with approximately 89% seen only once. The leading ten clones occupy about 1.7% of the sample. Sequencing input: peripheral blood. The receptors originated from a woman in her 50s with acute or convalescent COVID-19.

This clone was counted only a few times. The rearrangement uses TRBV10-3 and TRBJ1-6, with 9 nucleotides matching TRBD1. The J segment lost 7 bases and the V segment lost 6 bases, leaving 1 base of the junction unmatched. The CDR3 contains 13 residues. In germline, CDR1 is ENHRY, CDR2 SYGVKD. CDR3 nucleotide sequence: TGTGCCATCAGCGGACAGGGGAATTCACCCCTCCACTTT. Its translation: CAISGQGNSPLHF.

The DNA of the CDR3 is TGTGCCAGTAAACAGGGGACCTCACCCCTCCACTTT. Its translation is CASKQGTSPLHF. The rearrangement uses TRBV12-3 or TRBV12-4 and TRBJ1-6; 7 nucleotides align to TRBD1. The trim removed 9 bases at V and 10 bases at J, leaving 6 bases unmatched. The CDR3 runs to 12 residues.